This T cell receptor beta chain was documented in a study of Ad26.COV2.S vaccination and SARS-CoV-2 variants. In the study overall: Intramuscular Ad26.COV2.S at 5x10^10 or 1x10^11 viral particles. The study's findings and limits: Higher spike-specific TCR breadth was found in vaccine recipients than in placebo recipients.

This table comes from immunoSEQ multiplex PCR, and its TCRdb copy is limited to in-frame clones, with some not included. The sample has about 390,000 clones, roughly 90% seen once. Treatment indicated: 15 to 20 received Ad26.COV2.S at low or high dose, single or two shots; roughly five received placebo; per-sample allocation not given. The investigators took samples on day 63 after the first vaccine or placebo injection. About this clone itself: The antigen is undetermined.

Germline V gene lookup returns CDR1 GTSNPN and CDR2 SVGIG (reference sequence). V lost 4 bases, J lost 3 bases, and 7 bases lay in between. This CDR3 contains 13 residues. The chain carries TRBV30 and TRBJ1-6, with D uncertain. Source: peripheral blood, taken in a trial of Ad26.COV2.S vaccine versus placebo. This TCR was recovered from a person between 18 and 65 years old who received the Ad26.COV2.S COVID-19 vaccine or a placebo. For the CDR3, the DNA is TGTGCCTGGACGCAGGACTATAATTCACCCCTCCACTTT. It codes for CAWTQDYNSPLHF. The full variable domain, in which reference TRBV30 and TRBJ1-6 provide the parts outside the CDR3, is SQTIHQWPATLVQPVGSPLSLECTVEGTSNPNLYWYRQAAGRGLQLLFYSVGIGQISSEVPQNLSASRPQDRQFILSSKKLLLSDSGFYLCAWTQDYNSPLHFGNGTRLTVT.